This TCR beta chain stems from a study of shared clonotypes between healthy human individuals. General observations from the study: Relative to memory subsets, naive subsets generally showed larger estimated richness.

With V trimmed by 8 bases and J by 5 bases, 1 base remained unmatched. Per the germline V gene, CDR1 is LNHNV and CDR2 is YYDKDF (reference sequence). The CDR3 spans 11 residues. About this clone: The antigen is unknown.

A CD45RA+ naive subset and a CD45RA-negative memory subset were split from CD4+ cells. Sequencing used immunoSEQ multiplex PCR; TCRdb keeps in-frame clones, though not all of them. Among 2,500,000 or so clones, more than 90% were seen once, and the ten largest hold roughly 0.14%. The V gene is TRBV15, the J gene TRBJ2-5; 8 bases map to TRBD2. The clonotype comes from a man younger than 35 in good health. Material: naive CD4+ T cells sorted from blood. The sample's subset: CD45RA+ positively selected. The CDR3 spells CATGGGETQYF. The CDR3, as DNA: TGTGCCACCGGCGGGGGGGAGACCCAGTACTTC.